The 25 T cell receptor beta chains presented below share a single source sample, sequenced in a study of control samples from healthy donors and cancer patients. The method was immunoSEQ multiplex PCR; TCRdb's version includes in-frame clones alone and lacks a portion of them. The profile shows about 160,000 clones, roughly nine tenths of them singletons. The sample was blood. These receptors were obtained from a woman under 40 in good health.

The V gene is TRBV6-5, the J gene TRBJ1-1; no firm D call. Trimming shortened V by 2 bases and J by 6 bases, and 10 bases separated the two germline ends. The CDR3 runs 13 residues. Germline CDR1 MNHEY, CDR2 SVGAGI. The CDR3 nucleotides read TGTGCCAGCAGTTACCCCGGCGGGGCTGAAGCTTTCTTT. Translation gives CASSYPGGAEAFF.

The V gene is TRBV28, the J gene TRBJ2-5, with D possibly called TRBD1 or TRBD2 (6 bases each). V was trimmed by 5 bases and J by 5 bases, leaving 18 bases between them. This CDR3 contains 15 residues. The germline V gene encodes CDR1 MDHEN and CDR2 SYDVKM. In nucleotides, the CDR3 is TGTGCCAGCAGTACCTTGACTAGGGGGGAGGAGACCCAGTACTTC. It encodes CASSTLTRGEETQYF. Full variable domain (missing parts from reference TRBV28 and TRBJ2-5): DVKVTQSSRYLVKRTGEKVFLECVQDMDHENMFWYRQDPGLGLRLIYFSYDVKMKEKGDIPEGYSVSREKKERFSLILESASTNQTSMYLCASSTLTRGEETQYFGPGTRLLVL.

The chain uses TRBV6-5 and TRBJ2-5, with TRBD1 identical over 8 bases. The J segment lost 4 bases and the V segment lost 0 bases, leaving 4 bases of the junction unmatched. The germline V gene has CDR1 MNHEY and CDR2 SVGAGI. The CDR3 runs to 15 residues. This CDR3 reads CASSYSPGGAETQYF. In nucleotides, the CDR3 is TGTGCCAGCAGTTACTCGCCAGGGGGCGCAGAGACCCAGTACTTC.

The rearrangement uses TRBV19 and TRBJ1-2; 9 bases line up with TRBD1. Germline values: CDR1 LNHDA, CDR2 SQIVND (reference sequence). Trimming at V came to 3 bases and at J to 6 bases, leaving 5 bases not matched to a gene. The CDR3 totals 14 residues. For the CDR3, the DNA is TGTGCCAGTAGTATGGGGGGACAGGGCCATGGCTACACCTTC. It yields the protein CASSMGGQGHGYTF.

The chain recombines TRBV7-7 with TRBJ2-2; 10 positions match TRBD2. Trimming took 3 bases from V and 2 from J; bases not matched to a gene: 3. Germline values: CDR1 SSHAT, CDR2 FNYEAQ (reference sequence). This CDR3 is built from 16 residues. In DNA, the CDR3 is TGTGCCAGCAGCTTTTTAGCGGGAGGTAACACCGGGGAGCTGTTTTTT. As protein: CASSFLAGGNTGELFF.

This rearrangement joins TRBV3-1 (or the pseudogene TRBV3-2) to TRBJ1-2; D gene unclear. Trimming stripped 0 bases from V and 8 bases from J, with 13 bases between. This CDR3 has 14 residues. Germline assignment: CDR1 LGHDT and CDR2 YNNKEL (reference sequence). The CDR3 sequence: CASSQDRVSYGYTF. The CDR3 DNA is TGTGCCAGCAGCCAAGATCGTGTTTCTTACGGCTACACCTTC.

The chain uses TRBV5-4 and TRBJ2-1; TRBD1 agrees at 8 bases. The CDR3 loop spans 16 amino acids. V dropped 3 bases and J dropped 9; count of bases not matched to a gene: 14. The V gene's germline CDR1 is SGHNT and CDR2 YYREEE (reference sequence). The CDR3 nucleotides read TGTGCCAGCAGCTCAAGCCCGACAGGGGAGGCGACTGAGCAGTTCTTC. This codes for CASSSSPTGEATEQFF.

J is TRBJ2-1 and V is TRBV4-2, with D tentatively TRBD1 or TRBD2 (5 bases each). CDR1 and CDR2 from the germline V gene are LGHNA and YNFKEQ. The CDR3 has 16 amino acids. The ends were cut back, 3 bases at V and 0 bases at J, with 12 bases in the middle. The CDR3 reads CASSHEGQSSYNEQFF. CDR3 nucleotide sequence: TGTGCCAGCAGCCATGAGGGGCAGAGCTCCTACAATGAGCAGTTCTTC.

The chain is built from TRBV10-3 and TRBJ1-6, with no clear D. CDR3 length: 15 residues. CDR1 is ENHRY and CDR2 is SYGVKD in the germline V gene. With 3 bases removed from V and 6 bases from J, the gap between germline ends came to 12 bases. CDR3 residues: CAISERQDFNSPLHF. CDR3 DNA sequence: TGTGCCATCAGTGAACGGCAGGACTTTAATTCACCCCTCCACTTT.

The chain carries TRBV12-3 or TRBV12-4 and TRBJ1-2, with D possibly TRBD1 on 5 matching bases. The V and J ends lost 3 bases and 4 bases respectively, with 6 bases between them. The CDR3 spans 12 residues. The CDR3 protein is CASSFQGYGYTF. The CDR3 coding sequence is TGTGCCAGCAGTTTCCAGGGCTATGGCTACACCTTC.

The chain is built from TRBV10-3 and TRBJ1-1, with TRBD1 matching 7 bases. The CDR3 runs 14 residues. CDR1 is ENHRY, CDR2 SYGVKD, per germline. V shed 6 bases, J shed 0 bases, and the junction held 4 bases outside the gene matches. CDR3 coding DNA: TGTGCCATCAGCCGACAGGGACTGAACACTGAAGCTTTCTTT. Translated: CAISRQGLNTEAFF.

This rearrangement joins TRBV27 to TRBJ1-5; 10 positions match TRBD1. CDR3 size: 19 residues. J gave up 1 base and V 5 bases, and 14 bases lay outside the gene matches. Germline CDR1 reads MNHEY; CDR2 reads SMNVEV (reference sequence). The CDR3 spells CASSPLDRGRKESNQPQHF. For the CDR3, the DNA is TGTGCCAGCAGTCCCTTGGACAGGGGGAGGAAAGAAAGCAATCAGCCCCAGCATTTT.

The gene calls are TRBV6-1 and TRBJ2-7, with 8 bases identical to TRBD2. CDR1 is MNHNS, CDR2 SASEGT, per germline. The CDR3 covers 14 residues. V lost 0 bases and J lost 5; bases outside the gene matches: 3. CDR3 in amino acids: CASSEATGGDEQYF. CDR3 DNA sequence: TGTGCCAGCAGTGAAGCAACGGGAGGGGACGAGCAGTACTTC.

This clone was seen once. The CDR3 loop is CASSWFPQGPNTEAFF. The CDR3 coding sequence is TGCGCCAGCAGCTGGTTCCCTCAGGGGCCCAACACTGAAGCTTTCTTT. This rearrangement joins TRBV5-1 to TRBJ1-1; a possible D gene is TRBD1 (6 bases). There are 16 residues in the CDR3. Germline assignment: CDR1 SGHRS and CDR2 YFSETQ. Deletions cut 3 bases from V and 2 bases from J, with 17 bases between.

Written as DNA, the CDR3 is TGTGCCAGCAGCGTATACACTAGTTCCGGGGAGCTGTTTTTT. It yields the protein CASSVYTSSGELFF. The chain employs TRBV9 and TRBJ2-2; TRBD2 is a possible D gene (5 bases). The CDR3 length is 14 residues. CDR1 is SGDLS, CDR2 YYNGEE, per germline. Deletions cut 1 base from V and 6 bases from J, with 10 bases between.

The chain links TRBV30 to TRBJ2-7, with 9 bases matching TRBD1. The J segment lost 3 bases and the V segment lost 3 bases, leaving 6 bases of the junction unmatched. The CDR3 runs 14 residues. Germline V gene lookup returns CDR1 GTSNPN and CDR2 SVGIG (reference sequence). CDR3 nucleotide sequence: TGTGCCTGGAGCAGGAGGGACAGGGTCTACGAGCAGTACTTC. Amino acid sequence: CAWSRRDRVYEQYF.

The chain couples TRBV13 to TRBJ1-1; D is possibly TRBD1 (6 bases). This CDR3 is 19 amino acids long. Trimming removed 6 bases at V and 0 bases at J, with 26 bases between. CDR1 is PRHDT, CDR2 FYEKMQ, per germline (reference sequence). The CDR3 region has the DNA TGTGCCAGCAGACCCAGCCTGGAACAGAGGGGGGGTATGAACACTGAAGCTTTCTTT. Protein: CASRPSLEQRGGMNTEAFF.

The CDR3: CASSPGTGKTPQHF. CDR3 in DNA: TGTGCCAGCTCTCCTGGGACGGGGAAGACGCCCCAGCATTTT. The chain is built from TRBV18 and TRBJ1-5; D perhaps matches TRBD1 (5 bases). The CDR3 covers 14 residues. Trimming took 6 bases from V and 9 from J, leaving 18 bases between them. The V gene's germline CDR1 is KGHSH and CDR2 LQKENI.

The chain is built from TRBV19 and TRBJ2-5, with 8 positions matching TRBD1. V shed 8 bases and J 9 bases; nucleotides not matched to a gene: 11. The CDR3 contains 13 residues. Germline V CDR1 and CDR2: LNHDA, SQIVND (reference sequence). The CDR3 sequence is CASARTGYLAQYF. The CDR3 bases are TGTGCCAGTGCTCGGACAGGGTACTTGGCCCAGTACTTC.

This clone was seen just once. The V and J genes are TRBV24-1 and TRBJ1-5; 7 positions match TRBD1. V was clipped by 2 bases and J by 4 bases; unmatched bases: 1. The germline gives CDR1 KGHDR, CDR2 SFDVKD. This CDR3 has 14 residues. CDR3 nucleotides: TGTGCCACCAGTGATTCAGGGGGGAATCAGCCCCAGCATTTT. As protein: CATSDSGGNQPQHF.

The genes are TRBV3-1 (or the pseudogene TRBV3-2) and TRBJ2-5; TRBD2 matches at 7 bases. This CDR3 contains 15 residues. Germline V gene data show CDR1 as LGHDT and CDR2 as YNNKEL (reference sequence). The V gene end was trimmed by 8 bases and the J gene end by 2 bases; junction bases not matched to a gene: 11. The CDR3 DNA reads as TGTGCCAGCGGACTAACAGGCGGGGGACAAGAGACCCAGTACTTC. Amino acid sequence: CASGLTGGGQETQYF.

This chain joins TRBV7-3 and TRBJ2-3; 9 nucleotides agree with TRBD2. The CDR3 extends over 15 amino acids. Losses at the gene ends were 4 bases for V and 2 bases for J; bases not matched to a gene: 4. Germline CDR1 is SGHTA and CDR2 is FQGTGA. CDR3 nucleotide sequence: TGTGCCAGCAGCTCAGGCGGGGGGGCCACAGATACGCAGTATTTT. It translates to CASSSGGGATDTQYF.

The chain joins TRBV7-9 to TRBJ1-2; D perhaps matches TRBD1 (5 bases). Trimming took off 1 base at V and 8 bases at J, with 14 bases between the two ends. Germline CDR1 is SEHNR and CDR2 is FQNEAQ (reference sequence). The CDR3 sequence is 14 residues long. CDR3 sequence reads: CASSLEGRGWGYTF. The DNA for the CDR3 is TGTGCCAGCAGCTTAGAAGGCCGGGGCTGGGGCTACACCTTC.

The gene calls are TRBV27 and TRBJ2-7; TRBD2 matches at 11 bases. The CDR3 contains 16 residues. The germline CDR1 and CDR2 sequences are MNHEY and SMNVEV (reference sequence). With 5 bases clipped from V and 2 bases from J, the junction kept 8 bases outside the gene matches. In nucleotides, the CDR3 is TGTGCCAGCAGTGCAGAAGGACTAGCGGGCCCCTACGAGCAGTACTTC. Its translation is CASSAEGLAGPYEQYF.

The chain couples TRBV5-4 to TRBJ2-1; possibly TRBD2 for D (8 bases). V was cut by 2 bases and J by 8 bases, with 14 bases left in between. From germline, CDR1 is SGHNT and CDR2 YYREEE (reference sequence). This CDR3 has 14 residues. The CDR3 loop reads CASSLAGDRDEQFF. Here the CDR3 DNA reads TGTGCCAGCAGCTTAGCGGGAGACAGGGATGAGCAGTTCTTC.